This TCR beta chain is from a study of CD8+CD57+ T cells in acquired aplastic anemia. On the study more broadly: Sorted CD4+ and CD8+ cells gave an average of approximately 3 ug of DNA. Findings and caveats of the study: Approximately 28 CD8+ CDR3 sequences were shared between patients and controls.

The study profiled TCR beta VDJ and CDR3 using genomic DNA as template. TCRdb reanalysed the reads using MiXCR and keeps one entry per CDR3 protein. The table lists 200,000 to 250,000 distinct CDR3 sequences, less than 60% of them singletons. The V and J ends lost 6 bases and 4 bases, in that order; junction bases with no gene match: 9. Germline values: CDR1 MDHEN, CDR2 SYDVKM. The CDR3 consists of 15 residues. This clonotype was detected ten times or more. Its antigen remains unidentified. Patients selected for sequencing had displayed CD8+CD57+ cell expansion by flow cytometry. The sequencing input was sorted CD4+, CD8+, or CD8+CD57+ T cells (not recorded which) from PBMCs. The receptor was derived from a human donor with aplastic anemia. The V gene is TRBV28, the J gene TRBJ1-3, with TRBD1 identical over 7 bases. The CDR3 sequence is CASSPADRTGNTIYF. In nucleotides, the CDR3 is TGTGCCAGCAGCCCAGCGGACAGGACCGGAAACACCATATATTTT. Together with reference TRBV28 and TRBJ1-3, the CDR3 gives the full variable domain: DVKVTQSSRYLVKRTGEKVFLECVQDMDHENMFWYRQDPGLGLRLIYFSYDVKMKEKGDIPEGYSVSREKKERFSLILESASTNQTSMYLCASSPADRTGNTIYFGEGSWLTVV.